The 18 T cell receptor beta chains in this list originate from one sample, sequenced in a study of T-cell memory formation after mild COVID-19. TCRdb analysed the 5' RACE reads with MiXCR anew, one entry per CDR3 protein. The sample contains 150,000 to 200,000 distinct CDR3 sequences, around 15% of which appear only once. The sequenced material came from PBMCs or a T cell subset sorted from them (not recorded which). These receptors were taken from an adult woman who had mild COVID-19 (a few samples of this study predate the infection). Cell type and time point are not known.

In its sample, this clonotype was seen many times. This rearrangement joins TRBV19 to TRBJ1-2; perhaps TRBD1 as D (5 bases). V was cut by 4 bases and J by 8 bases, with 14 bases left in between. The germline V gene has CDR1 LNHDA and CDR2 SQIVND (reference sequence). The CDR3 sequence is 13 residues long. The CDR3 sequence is CASSSQGRRGYTF. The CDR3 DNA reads TGTGCCAGTAGTAGCCAGGGAAGACGAGGCTACACCTTC.

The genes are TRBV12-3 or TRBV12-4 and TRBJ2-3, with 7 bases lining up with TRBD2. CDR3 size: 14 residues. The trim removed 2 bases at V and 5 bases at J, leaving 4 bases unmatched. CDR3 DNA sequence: TGTGCCAGCAGTTTAATGCTAGCGGAAGATACGCAGTATTTT. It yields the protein CASSLMLAEDTQYF.

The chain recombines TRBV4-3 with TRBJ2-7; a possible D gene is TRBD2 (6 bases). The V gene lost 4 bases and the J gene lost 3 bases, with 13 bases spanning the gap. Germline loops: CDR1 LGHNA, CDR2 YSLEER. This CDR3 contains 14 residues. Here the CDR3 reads CASSPYSGDYEQYF. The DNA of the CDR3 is TGCGCCAGCAGCCCTTATAGCGGAGACTACGAGCAGTACTTC.

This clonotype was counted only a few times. CDR3 protein: CASSPRGEKLFF. As DNA, the CDR3 is TGTGCCAGCAGCCCGAGGGGAGAAAAACTGTTTTTT. This sequence joins TRBV3-1 and TRBJ1-4; weak D call: TRBD1 (5 bases). The germline V and J ends were trimmed by 4 bases and 8 bases, with 8 bases remaining between them. This CDR3 has 12 amino acids. CDR1 LGHDT and CDR2 YNNKEL come from the germline V gene (reference sequence). Full variable domain (remainder filled in from reference TRBV3-1 and TRBJ1-4): DTAVSQTPKYLVTQMGNDKSIKCEQNLGHDTMYWYKQDSKKFLKIMFSYNNKELIINETVPNRFSPKSPDKAHLNLHINSLELGDSAVYFCASSPRGEKLFFGSGTQLSVL.

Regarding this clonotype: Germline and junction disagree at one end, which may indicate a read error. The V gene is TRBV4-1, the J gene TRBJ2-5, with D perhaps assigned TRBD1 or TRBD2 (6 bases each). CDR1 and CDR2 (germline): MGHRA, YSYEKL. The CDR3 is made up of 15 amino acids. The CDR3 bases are TGCGCCAGCAGACAAGCGAGGGGGGTTGGAGAGACCCAGTACTTC. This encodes CASRQARGVGETQYF.

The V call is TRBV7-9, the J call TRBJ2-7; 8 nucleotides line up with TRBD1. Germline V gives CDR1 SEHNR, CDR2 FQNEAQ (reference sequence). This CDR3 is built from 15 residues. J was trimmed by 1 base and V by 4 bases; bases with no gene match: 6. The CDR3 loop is CASSSPGQASYEQYF. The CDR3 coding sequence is TGTGCCAGCAGCTCTCCGGGACAGGCTTCCTACGAGCAGTACTTC.

The CDR3, as DNA: TGTGCCAGCAGCTGGGGGACAAATCAGCCCCAGCATTTT. Translation gives CASSWGTNQPQHF. The chain combines TRBV5-5 with TRBJ1-5; perhaps TRBD1 as D (6 bases). Germline values: CDR1 SGHKS, CDR2 YYEKEE (reference sequence). This CDR3 contains 13 residues. The V gene lost 3 bases and the J gene lost 4 bases, with 8 bases spanning the gap.

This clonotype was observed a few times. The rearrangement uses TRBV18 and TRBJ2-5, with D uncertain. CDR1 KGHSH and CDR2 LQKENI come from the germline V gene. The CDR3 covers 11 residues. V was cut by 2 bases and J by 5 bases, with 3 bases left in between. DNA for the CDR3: TGTGCCAGCTCACCAGAGGAGACCCAGTACTTC. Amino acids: CASSPEETQYF.

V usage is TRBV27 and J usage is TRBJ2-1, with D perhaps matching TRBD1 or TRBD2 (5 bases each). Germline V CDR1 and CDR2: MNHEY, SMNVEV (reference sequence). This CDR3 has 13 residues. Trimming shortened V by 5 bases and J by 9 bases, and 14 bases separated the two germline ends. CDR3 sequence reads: CASSLRPGTEQFF. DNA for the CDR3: TGTGCCAGCAGTCTCCGGCCTGGGACTGAGCAGTTCTTC.

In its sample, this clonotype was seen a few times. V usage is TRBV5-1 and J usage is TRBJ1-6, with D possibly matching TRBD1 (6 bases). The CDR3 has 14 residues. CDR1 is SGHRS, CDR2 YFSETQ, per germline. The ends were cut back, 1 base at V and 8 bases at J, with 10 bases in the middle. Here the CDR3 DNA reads TGCGCCAGCAGCTTGCCGGGGGCTGATTCACCCCTCCACTTT. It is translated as CASSLPGADSPLHF.

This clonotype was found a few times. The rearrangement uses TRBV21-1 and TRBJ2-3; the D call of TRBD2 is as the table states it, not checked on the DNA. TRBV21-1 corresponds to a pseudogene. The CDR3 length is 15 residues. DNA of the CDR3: TGTGCCAGCAGCAAGGCTAGCGGGAACACAGATACGCAGTATTTT. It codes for CASSKASGNTDTQYF.

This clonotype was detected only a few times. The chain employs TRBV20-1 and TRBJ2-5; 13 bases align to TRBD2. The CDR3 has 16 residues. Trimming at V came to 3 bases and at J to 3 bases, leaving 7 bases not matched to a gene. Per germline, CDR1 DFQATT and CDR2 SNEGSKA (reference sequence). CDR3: CSARGIGTSGKETQYF. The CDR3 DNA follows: TGCAGTGCTAGGGGGATTGGGACTAGCGGGAAAGAGACCCAGTACTTC.

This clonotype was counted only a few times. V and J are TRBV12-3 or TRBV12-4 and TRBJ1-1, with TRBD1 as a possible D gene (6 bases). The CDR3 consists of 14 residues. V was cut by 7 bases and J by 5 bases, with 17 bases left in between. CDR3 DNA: TGTGCCAGCAACGTCGGGGGCGCGGGGACTGAAGCTTTCTTT. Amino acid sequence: CASNVGGAGTEAFF.

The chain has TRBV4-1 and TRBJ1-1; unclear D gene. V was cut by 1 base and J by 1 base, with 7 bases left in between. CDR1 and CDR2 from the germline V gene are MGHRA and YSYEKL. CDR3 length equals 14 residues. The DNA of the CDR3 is TGCGCCAGCAGCCAAGCCGCAGCGAACACTGAAGCTTTCTTT. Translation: CASSQAAANTEAFF.

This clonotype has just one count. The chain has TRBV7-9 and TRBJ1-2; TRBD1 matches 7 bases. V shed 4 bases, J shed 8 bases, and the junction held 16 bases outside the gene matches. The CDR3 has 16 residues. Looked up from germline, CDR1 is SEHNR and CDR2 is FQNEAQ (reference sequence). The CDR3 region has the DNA TGTGCCAGCAGCTACGAGGGGGCGGGGGCGCTTCGCGGCTACACCTTC. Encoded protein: CASSYEGAGALRGYTF.

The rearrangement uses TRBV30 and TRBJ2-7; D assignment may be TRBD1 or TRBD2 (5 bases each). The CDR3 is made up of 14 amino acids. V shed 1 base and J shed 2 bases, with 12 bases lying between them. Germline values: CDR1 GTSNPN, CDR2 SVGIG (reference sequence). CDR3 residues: CAWSAGTGTYEQYF. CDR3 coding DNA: TGTGCCTGGAGTGCCGGGACGGGGACCTACGAGCAGTACTTC.

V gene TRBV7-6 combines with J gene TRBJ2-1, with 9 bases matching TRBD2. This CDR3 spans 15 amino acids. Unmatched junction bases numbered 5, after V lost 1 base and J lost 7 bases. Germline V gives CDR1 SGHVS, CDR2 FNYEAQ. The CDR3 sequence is CASSLGGLARNEQFF. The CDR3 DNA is TGTGCCAGCAGCTTAGGGGGACTAGCTAGGAATGAGCAGTTCTTC.

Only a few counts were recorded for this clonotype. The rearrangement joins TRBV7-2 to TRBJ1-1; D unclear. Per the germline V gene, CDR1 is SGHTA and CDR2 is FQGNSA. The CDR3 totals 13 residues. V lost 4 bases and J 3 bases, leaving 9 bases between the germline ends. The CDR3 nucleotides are TGTGCCAGCAGCTCGGGGATGGACACTGAAGCTTTCTTT. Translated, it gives CASSSGMDTEAFF.